This T cell receptor (beta chain) was identified in a study of chemoradiotherapy in HPV16-positive cancers (dated by TCRdb to 2021 to 2024). About the study as a whole: Using functional T-cell assays on cells from a couple of HPV16-positive patients, the researchers defined candidate HPV-specific T-cell clones and common TCR motifs. The candidate HPV-specific TCRs and motifs were then tracked in TCR repertoires from about 93 patients with HPV-related cancers. The study set out to ask whether T-cell immunity against the HPV oncoproteins E6 and E7 changes over the course of chemoradiotherapy and whether that immunity affects survival.

Libraries were made using the immunoSEQ multiplex PCR assay. The table comes from immuneACCESS by way of TCRdb, which keeps in-frame sequences with V and J called. Part of the clones is missing from these tables; in studies checked, under half for an unresolved V gene and the rest for unknown reasons. A total of 9,500 to 15,000 clones appear in this sample, around 86% of them only once. The ten most abundant clones make up 5% to 6% of the sample. Repertoires were sampled multiple times during chemoradiotherapy, which allowed clonal expansion in the tumor microenvironment to be followed. Results and caveats for the whole study, not just this receptor: Among HPV16-positive patients, expansion of HPV-responsive T cells during chemoradiotherapy was associated with better recurrence-free survival. The functional definition of HPV-specific T cells came from only a couple of HPV16-positive patients, and the survival association was reported for HPV16-positive patients. Expansion of candidate HPV-specific clones and E7-related TCR motifs was observed in the tumor microenvironment during treatment, whereas no such expansion was observed for non-HPV-specific T cells.

Comment on this clone: It lacks a known antigen. The sample holds no much larger clone one base away, and base qualities are not on file.

CDR1 and CDR2 are read off the germline V gene as SNHLY and FYNNEI. There are 19 amino acids in the CDR3, from cysteine to phenylalanine inclusive. CDR3 DNA only is kept here, 57 bases in frame from base 1. After removal of 4 bases from V and 0 bases from J, the junction retains 14 bases not matched to a gene. The rearranged chain carries TRBV2 and TRBJ1-5; 8 nucleotides in the junction match TRBD1. The source is a human donor with HPV-associated anogenital cancer. The sequences come from blood, collected from a patient who underwent chemoradiotherapy. The CDR3 is CASSGDRTGNNYSNQPQHF. The DNA sequence follows: TGTGCCAGCAGTGGCGATAGGACAGGGAACAACTATAGCAATCAGCCCCAGCATTTT.